These 9 T cell receptor beta chains share one sample of origin, sequenced in a study of blood T cell repertoires in COVID-19. Data came from immunoSEQ multiplex PCR; TCRdb stores just in-frame clones and leaves some out. The sample lists fewer than 200,000 clones; roughly 85% were seen once. The sequenced sample consisted of peripheral blood. The receptors derive from a woman in her sixties or seventies with COVID-19, enrolled during active disease.

This CDR3 is CASSGGANTGELFF. As DNA, the CDR3 is TGTGCCAGCAGTGGGGGCGCGAACACCGGGGAGCTGTTTTTT. This chain uses TRBV2 with TRBJ2-2; TRBD1 is a possible D gene (5 bases). CDR3 size: 14 residues. CDR1 is SNHLY, CDR2 FYNNEI, per germline. V was cut by 4 bases and J by 0 bases, with 6 bases left in between.

V and J are TRBV6-4 and TRBJ2-3, with TRBD2 matching over 7 bases. After removal of 3 bases from V and 5 bases from J, the junction contained 14 bases not matched to a gene. From germline, CDR1 is MRHNA and CDR2 SNTAGT. There are 17 residues in the CDR3. CDR3 nucleotide sequence: TGTGCCAGCAGTGAAAGCCATGGCGGGAGTTCCATAGATACGCAGTATTTT. Protein sequence: CASSESHGGSSIDTQYF.

This chain joins TRBV11-2 and TRBJ2-7; 7 nucleotides agree with TRBD1. Trimming cost V 4 bases and J 3 bases; bases outside gene matches: 6. CDR3 length: 14 residues. Germline CDR1 SGHAT, CDR2 FQNNGV. CDR3 residues: CASSSRTGHYEQYF. The CDR3 nucleotides read TGTGCCAGCAGCTCGAGGACAGGCCACTACGAGCAGTACTTC.

This chain links TRBV19 with TRBJ2-1; 10 bases are a match to TRBD1. From germline, CDR1 is LNHDA and CDR2 SQIVND (reference sequence). Trimming at V came to 3 bases and at J to 6 bases, leaving 8 bases not matched to a gene. The CDR3 runs 16 residues. CDR3 DNA sequence: TGTGCCAGTAGTATCTGGGCCGGGACAGGGGTCAATGAGCAGTTCTTC. It encodes CASSIWAGTGVNEQFF.

The chain combines TRBV14 with TRBJ1-1; D is ambiguous. The V gene lost 2 bases and the J gene lost 1 base, with 11 bases spanning the gap. Germline V gene data show CDR1 as SGHDN and CDR2 as FVKESK. This CDR3 spans 15 amino acids. The CDR3, as DNA: TGTGCCAGCAGCCAATGGTCCCAGGCGAACACTGAAGCTTTCTTT. Translating gives CASSQWSQANTEAFF.

This clone was counted between two and nine times. The chain joins TRBV18 to TRBJ2-6; D is perhaps TRBD1 (5 bases). The CDR3 spans 19 residues. V was shortened by 4 bases and J by 1 base, with 20 bases between the two germline ends. In germline, CDR1 is KGHSH, CDR2 LQKENI. CDR3 nucleotides: TGTGCCAGCTCACAAAGTCTTCCAGGGCGTTCATCTGGGGCCAACGTCCTGACTTTC. The encoded protein is CASSQSLPGRSSGANVLTF.

The V and J genes are TRBV3-1 (or the pseudogene TRBV3-2) and TRBJ2-7; D is ambiguous. This CDR3 contains 11 residues. V lost 4 bases, J lost 3 bases, and 4 bases lay in between. From germline, CDR1 is LGHDT and CDR2 YNNKEL (reference sequence). The CDR3 sequence: CASSPGYEQYF. DNA of the CDR3: TGTGCCAGCAGCCCGGGCTACGAGCAGTACTTC.

The chain combines TRBV11-3 with TRBJ2-2; a weak D match, TRBD2 (6 bases). Germline V gene lookup returns CDR1 SGHNT and CDR2 YENEEA. Trimming removed 1 base at V and 4 bases at J, with 16 bases between. The CDR3 covers 17 residues. The chain's CDR3 is CASSLVSTSWTTGELFF. DNA for the CDR3: TGTGCCAGCAGCTTAGTTTCTACTAGCTGGACCACCGGGGAGCTGTTTTTT. Filled out from reference TRBV11-3 and TRBJ2-2, the complete variable domain reads EAGVVQSPRYKIIEKKQPVAFWCNPISGHNTLYWYLQNLGQGPELLIRYENEEAVDDSQLPKDRFSAERLKGVDSTLKIQPAELGDSAVYLCASSLVSTSWTTGELFFGEGSRLTVL.

The table lists this clone with a few counts. The chain couples TRBV5-4 to TRBJ2-7; the match to TRBD1 covers 10 bases. Germline CDR1 SGHNT, CDR2 YYREEE (reference sequence). This CDR3 contains 14 residues. V lost 3 bases and J lost 2; bases outside the gene matches: 2. The CDR3 loop is CASSSDRGAYEQYF. CDR3 nucleotides: TGTGCCAGCAGCTCGGACAGGGGGGCCTACGAGCAGTACTTC.